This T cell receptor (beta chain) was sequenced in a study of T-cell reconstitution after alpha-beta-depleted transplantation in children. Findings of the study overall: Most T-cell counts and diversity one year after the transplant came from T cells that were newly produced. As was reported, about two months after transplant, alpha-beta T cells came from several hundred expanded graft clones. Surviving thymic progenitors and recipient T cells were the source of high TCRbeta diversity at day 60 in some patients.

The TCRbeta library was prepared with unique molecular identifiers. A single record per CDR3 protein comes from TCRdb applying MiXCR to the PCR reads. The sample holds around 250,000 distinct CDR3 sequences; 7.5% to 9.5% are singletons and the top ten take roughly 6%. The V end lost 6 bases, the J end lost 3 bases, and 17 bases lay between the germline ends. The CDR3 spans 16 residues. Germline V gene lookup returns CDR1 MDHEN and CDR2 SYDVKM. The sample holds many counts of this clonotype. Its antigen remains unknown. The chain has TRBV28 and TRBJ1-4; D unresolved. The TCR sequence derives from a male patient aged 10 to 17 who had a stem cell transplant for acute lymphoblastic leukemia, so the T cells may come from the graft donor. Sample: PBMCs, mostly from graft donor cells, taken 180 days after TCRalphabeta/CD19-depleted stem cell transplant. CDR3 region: CASSRPRATSNEKLFF. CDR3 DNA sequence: TGTGCCAGCAGCCGCCCCCGGGCCACTTCTAATGAAAAACTGTTTTTT. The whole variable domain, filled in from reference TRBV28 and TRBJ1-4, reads DVKVTQSSRYLVKRTGEKVFLECVQDMDHENMFWYRQDPGLGLRLIYFSYDVKMKEKGDIPEGYSVSREKKERFSLILESASTNQTSMYLCASSRPRATSNEKLFFGSGTQLSVL.